These T cell receptor beta chains were read from a single sample in a study of T cell responses to AZD1222 COVID-19 vaccine. The assay was immunoSEQ multiplex PCR, and TCRdb's table has in-frame clones only and misses some. Among 40,000 to 55,000 clones listed, approximately 90% were seen once. The input for sequencing was peripheral blood, taken 28 days after the second AZD1222 dose. The receptors derive from an adult who received the AZD1222 COVID-19 vaccine. The CDR3 runs from the conserved cysteine through the conserved F or W. Some rows mark clone size as missing; the rest say once, few, many or name a class of expanded clone.

.	TRBV5-6	CASSLLRGTLDF
once	TRBV6-5	CASSRFSNPDNEQFF
.	TRBV5-6	CASSLRSGVNQPQHF
.	TRBV10-3	CATRGPGMEYEQYF
few	TRBV5-1	CASSLVGQGIGEKLFF
.	TRBV7-3	CASSPGTNTEAFF
.	TRBV27	CASSYGAGDGYTF
once	TRBV5-1	CASSLRAGDYGYTF
.	TRBV12-3/TRBV12-4	CASGYEGTGELFF
.	TRBV25-1	CASSEWFAGEGGYTF
.	TRBV24-1	CATSDSQAAYGYTF
few	TRBV7-2	CASSLISELAGGLYEQYF
once	TRBV30	CAWRGLSSYEQYF
.	TRBV7-2	CASSFRGSSYEQYF
.	TRBV19	CASSERDRAGEQYF
once	TRBV9	CASSVEGEQPQHF
.	TRBV6-2/TRBV6-3	CASSYSFGISGNTIYF
.	TRBV25-1	CASSDPRAFQIGQFF
.	TRBV2	CASSTGFGTQYF
few	TRBV7-2	CASSLALGASYNEQFF
.	TRBV18	CASSWDRNSPLHF
.	TRBV15	CATSRVGTGAISAFF
.	TRBV9	CASSVAGPNEQFF
.	TRBV2	CASSLTGPSGNTIYF
.	TRBV28	CASSTGSLSYEQYF
.	TRBV5-6	CASTGHPSYEQYF
.	TRBV11-2	CASSPLGGGPGNTIYF
.	TRBV19	CASSKATSSGRAFTGNEQFF
.	TRBV19	CASSMGPSGSYEQYF
few	TRBV28	CAAQENSNYGYTF
once	TRBV2	CASQTTSGYEQYF
.	TRBV27	CASSFQSGNTIYF
.	TRBV19	CASSPSGSSYEQYF
.	TRBV10-2	CASSSGQGARQPQHF
.	TRBV7-9	CASSSGHLNTEAFF
.	TRBV15	CATSSPLYANTGELFF
.	TRBV27	CASRSPSLLGGGYTF
.	TRBV7-8	CASSLDRIGLAGDTQYF
once	TRBV3-1/TRBV3-2	CASRRRGSSYEQYF
.	TRBV3-1/TRBV3-2	CASSRTGVDSPLHF
once	TRBV2	CASKRAQTYEQYF
once	TRBV15	CATSSDRGRWNEQFF
.	TRBV6-5	CASSPGLAGYNEQFF
.	TRBV5-1	CASSPGLAGGDTQYF
.	TRBV6-5	CASQRGVSSYEQYF
.	TRBV2	CASRPDRGNGYTF
.	TRBV7-8	CASSSNTEAFF